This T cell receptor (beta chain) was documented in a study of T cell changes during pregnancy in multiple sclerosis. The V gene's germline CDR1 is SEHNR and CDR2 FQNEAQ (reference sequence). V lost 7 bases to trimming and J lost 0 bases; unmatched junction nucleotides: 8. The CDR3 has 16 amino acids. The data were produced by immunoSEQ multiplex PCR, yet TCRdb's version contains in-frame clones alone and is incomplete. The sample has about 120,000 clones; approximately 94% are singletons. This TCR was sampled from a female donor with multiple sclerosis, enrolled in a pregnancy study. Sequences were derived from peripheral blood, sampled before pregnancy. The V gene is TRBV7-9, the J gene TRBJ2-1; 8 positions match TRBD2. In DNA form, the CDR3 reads TGTGCCAGCAAACCCGGGGGGGGGAGCTCCTACAATGAGCAGTTCTTC. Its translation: CASKPGGGSSYNEQFF.